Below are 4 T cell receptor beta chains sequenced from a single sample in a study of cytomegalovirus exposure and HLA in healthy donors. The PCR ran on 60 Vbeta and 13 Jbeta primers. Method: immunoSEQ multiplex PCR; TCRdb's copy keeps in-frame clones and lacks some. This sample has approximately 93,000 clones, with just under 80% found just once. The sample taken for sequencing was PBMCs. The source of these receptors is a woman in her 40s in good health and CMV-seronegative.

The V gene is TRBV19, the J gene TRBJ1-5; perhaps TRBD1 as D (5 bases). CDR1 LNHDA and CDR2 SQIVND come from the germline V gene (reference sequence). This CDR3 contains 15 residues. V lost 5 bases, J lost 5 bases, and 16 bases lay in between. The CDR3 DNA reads TGTGCCAGTAGTCCCCCGGGGGGGGTGTATCAGCCCCAGCATTTT. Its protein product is CASSPPGGVYQPQHF.

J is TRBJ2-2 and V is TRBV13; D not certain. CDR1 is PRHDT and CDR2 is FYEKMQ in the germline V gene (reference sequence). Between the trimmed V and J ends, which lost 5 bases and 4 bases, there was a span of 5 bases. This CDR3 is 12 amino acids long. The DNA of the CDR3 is TGTGCCAGCAGCGAGATCACCGGGGAGCTGTTTTTT. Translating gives CASSEITGELFF.

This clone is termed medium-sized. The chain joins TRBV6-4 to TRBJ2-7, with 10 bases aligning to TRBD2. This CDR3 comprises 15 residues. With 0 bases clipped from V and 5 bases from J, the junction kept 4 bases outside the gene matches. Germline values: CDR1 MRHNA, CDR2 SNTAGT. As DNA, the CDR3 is TGTGCCAGCAGTGACTCGACTAGCGGGTCTCACGAGCAGTACTTC. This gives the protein CASSDSTSGSHEQYF.

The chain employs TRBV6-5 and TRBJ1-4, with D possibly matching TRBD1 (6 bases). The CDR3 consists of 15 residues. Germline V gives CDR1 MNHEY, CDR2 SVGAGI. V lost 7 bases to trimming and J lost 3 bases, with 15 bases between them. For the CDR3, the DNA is TGTGCCAGCACCCCCTACGGACAGCCTAATGAAAAACTGTTTTTT. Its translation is CASTPYGQPNEKLFF.